The next 21 T cell receptor beta chains were all read from a single sample in a study of cytomegalovirus exposure and HLA in healthy donors. The PCR was carried out with 60 Vbeta primers and 13 Jbeta primers. TCRdb keeps only in-frame clones here, not all; method: immunoSEQ multiplex PCR. In the table there are about 94,000 clones, over 50% of which are singletons. The sample taken for sequencing was PBMCs. These receptors were obtained from a man aged 30-40 years in good health and CMV-seronegative.

V and J are TRBV9 and TRBJ2-3, with 11 nucleotides matching TRBD2. In germline, CDR1 is SGDLS, CDR2 YYNGEE. V trimming: 2 bases; J trimming: 0 bases; junction bases outside the gene matches: 11. This CDR3 is 19 amino acids long. Here the CDR3 DNA reads TGTGCCAGCAGCGTGCCCCTAGCGGGGGGCTCGACTAGCACAGATACGCAGTATTTT. Translation: CASSVPLAGGSTSTDTQYF.

The V gene is TRBV6-5, the J gene TRBJ2-7, with 11 nucleotides matching TRBD1. Germline V CDR1 and CDR2: MNHEY, SVGAGI. The V segment lost 7 bases and the J segment 3 bases; nucleotides outside the gene matches: 5. This CDR3 has 14 amino acids. In DNA form, the CDR3 reads TGTGCCAGCACAGGGGGGACAGGGGGCTACGAGCAGTACTTC. The encoded protein is CASTGGTGGYEQYF.

This chain's CDR3 is CASSIDRNTEAFF. CDR3 nucleotides: TGTGCCAGTAGTATAGACCGGAACACTGAAGCTTTCTTT. This chain joins TRBV19 and TRBJ1-1; D not resolved. The V end lost 0 bases, the J end lost 1 base, and 3 bases lay between the germline ends. CDR3 length equals 13 residues. Germline V CDR1 and CDR2: LNHDA, SQIVND (reference sequence).

The CDR3 spells CASSPQAGGIAFF. The DNA of the CDR3 is TGTGCCAGTAGTCCCCAGGCAGGGGGAATAGCTTTCTTT. The rearrangement joins TRBV19 to TRBJ1-1, with 7 bases fitting TRBD1. The germline V gene encodes CDR1 LNHDA and CDR2 SQIVND (reference sequence). CDR3 length: 13 amino acids. J gave up 10 bases and V 5 bases, and 10 bases lay outside the gene matches.

This chain connects TRBV5-3 to TRBJ1-5, with D possibly matching TRBD1 (6 bases). TRBV5-3 is an open reading frame whose function is uncertain. The length of the CDR3 is 15 residues. Deletions cut 3 bases from V and 3 bases from J, with 13 bases between. CDR3 sequence (DNA): TGTGCCAGAAGCTCGGACAGAGGAGACAATCAGCCCCAGCATTTT. Protein sequence: CARSSDRGDNQPQHF.

The rearrangement uses TRBV6-1 and TRBJ2-7; no reliable D call. V shed 5 bases and J shed 6 bases, with 11 bases lying between them. The CDR3 has 12 amino acids. Germline loops: CDR1 MNHNS, CDR2 SASEGT. CDR3 residues: CASSTQPFEQYF. The DNA for the CDR3 is TGTGCCAGCAGTACACAGCCTTTCGAGCAGTACTTC.

The V gene is TRBV27, the J gene TRBJ2-1; 11 bases align to TRBD1. Unmatched junction bases numbered 18, after V lost 6 bases and J lost 8 bases. Germline V gives CDR1 MNHEY, CDR2 SMNVEV (reference sequence). This CDR3 is 18 amino acids long. This chain's CDR3 is CASRRDRGRVGWQDEQFF. Written as DNA, the CDR3 is TGTGCCAGCAGAAGGGACAGGGGGAGGGTCGGTTGGCAGGATGAGCAGTTCTTC.

V and J are TRBV18 and TRBJ1-2, with D perhaps matching TRBD1 (6 bases). Trimming stripped 5 bases from V and 2 bases from J, with 9 bases between. This CDR3 comprises 13 residues. Germline CDR1 reads KGHSH; CDR2 reads LQKENI. DNA for the CDR3: TGTGCCAGCTCAGAGACAGGAAACTATGGCTACACCTTC. Translated: CASSETGNYGYTF.

The V and J genes are TRBV5-1 and TRBJ2-7; 8 nucleotides align to TRBD2. The germline V gene has CDR1 SGHRS and CDR2 YFSETQ. Trimming at V came to 6 bases and at J to 2 bases, leaving 7 bases not matched to a gene. This CDR3 is built from 14 residues. CDR3 in DNA: TGCGCCAGCACCGCAACTAGCGGACCCTACGAGCAGTACTTC. Its translation: CASTATSGPYEQYF.

J is TRBJ2-3 and V is TRBV28, with TRBD1 identical over 8 bases. The germline gives CDR1 MDHEN, CDR2 SYDVKM. The V and J ends lost 2 bases and 8 bases, in that order; junction bases with no gene match: 0. The CDR3 runs to 12 residues. CDR3 DNA sequence: TGTGCCAGCAGTTTACAGGGGGCTACGCAGTATTTT. It codes for CASSLQGATQYF.

This clone has just a few counts. V gene TRBV29-1 combines with J gene TRBJ1-2; tentative D call: TRBD1 (6 bases). CDR3 length: 14 residues. V gave up 3 bases and J gave up 3 bases, with 14 bases separating them. CDR1 is SQVTM, CDR2 ANQGSEA, per germline. The CDR3 nucleotides read TGCAGCGTTGACTGTTGGGACACCTACTATGGCTACACCTTC. It encodes CSVDCWDTYYGYTF.

This rearrangement joins TRBV19 to TRBJ2-5; maybe TRBD1 (6 bases). The last part of the DNA fits TRBJ2-7 better; the J call may be wrong. The germline V gene has CDR1 LNHDA and CDR2 SQIVND (reference sequence). CDR3 length: 14 amino acids. Here the CDR3 reads CASSIADRAYEQYF. As DNA, the CDR3 is TGTGCCAGTAGTATCGCGGACAGAGCCTACGAGCAGTACTTC.

The rearrangement joins TRBV27 to TRBJ1-6, with 7 bases matching TRBD1. Germline V gene data show CDR1 as MNHEY and CDR2 as SMNVEV (reference sequence). V trimming: 5 bases; J trimming: 6 bases; junction bases outside the gene matches: 7. The CDR3 is made up of 15 amino acids. CDR3 nucleotide sequence: TGTGCCAGCAGTATCATGACAGGGATTAATTCACCCCTCCACTTT. Translated: CASSIMTGINSPLHF.

The gene calls are TRBV4-3 and TRBJ2-5; D might be TRBD2 (7 bases). Germline V lookup: CDR1 LGHNA, CDR2 YSLEER. This CDR3 region has 16 residues. Trimming pared 0 bases from V and 5 bases from J, leaving 16 bases between. The CDR3 bases are TGCGCCAGCAGCCAAGATTATGCGGGGGCCCGGGAGACCCAGTACTTC. Its translation: CASSQDYAGARETQYF.

This CDR3 reads CASSLAGRGWETQYF. CDR3 in DNA: TGTGCCAGCAGCTTAGCGGGCAGGGGTTGGGAGACCCAGTACTTC. The chain recombines TRBV7-2 with TRBJ2-5, with D possibly being TRBD1 (6 bases). The germline gives CDR1 SGHTA, CDR2 FQGNSA. The length of the CDR3 is 15 residues. V was shortened by 0 bases and J by 5 bases, with 13 bases between the two germline ends.

The rearrangement joins TRBV19 to TRBJ1-5, with 7 bases fitting TRBD1. The CDR3 contains 15 residues. Germline V gene data show CDR1 as LNHDA and CDR2 as SQIVND (reference sequence). V shed 1 base, J shed 6 bases, and the junction held 6 bases outside the gene matches. Here the CDR3 reads CASSIGTGPTQPQHF. In DNA, the CDR3 is TGTGCCAGTAGTATAGGGACAGGCCCTACTCAGCCCCAGCATTTT.

The chain employs TRBV11-2 and TRBJ2-6; 11 bases match TRBD1. The J segment lost 0 bases and the V segment lost 1 base, leaving 2 bases of the junction unmatched. The CDR3 has 18 residues. Looked up from germline, CDR1 is SGHAT and CDR2 is FQNNGV. The CDR3 region has the DNA TGTGCCAGCAGCTTAGGGACAGGGGGCGCCTCTGGGGCCAACGTCCTGACTTTC. Its protein is CASSLGTGGASGANVLTF.

The V call is TRBV4-3, the J call TRBJ1-1; D is perhaps TRBD1 (5 bases). This CDR3 spans 15 amino acids. Germline values: CDR1 LGHNA, CDR2 YSLEER. Trimming left V 0 bases short and J 6 bases short, with 14 bases between. The CDR3 bases are TGCGCCAGCAGCCAAGAGGGCATTTGGGGCGCTGAAGCTTTCTTT. This encodes CASSQEGIWGAEAFF.

This rearrangement joins TRBV7-3 to TRBJ2-5, with TRBD2 matching 7 bases. The DNA matches TRBJ2-7 better at its end, which makes the J call doubtful. The germline CDR1 and CDR2 sequences are SGHTA and FQGTGA. This CDR3 is built from 15 residues. CDR3 sequence reads: CASSLQRGASYEQYF. The CDR3 region has the DNA TGTGCCAGCAGCTTACAGCGGGGAGCCTCCTACGAGCAGTACTTC.

The V gene is TRBV6-5, the J gene TRBJ1-1; D gene unclear. CDR3 size: 12 residues. Germline V lookup: CDR1 MNHEY, CDR2 SVGAGI. V was cut by 6 bases and J by 5 bases, with 10 bases left in between. The CDR3 bases are TGTGCCAGCAGCTACGTCGGGACTGAAGCTTTCTTT. It encodes CASSYVGTEAFF.

This sequence joins TRBV11-2 and TRBJ1-3; D is undetermined. In germline, CDR1 is SGHAT, CDR2 FQNNGV. This CDR3 has 13 amino acids. Deletions cut 0 bases from V and 4 bases from J, with 4 bases between. The CDR3 DNA is TGTGCCAGCAGCTTAGATATGGGAAACACCATATATTTT. It encodes CASSLDMGNTIYF.